The next 19 T cell receptor beta chains were all read from a single sample in a study of long-term antiretroviral therapy in people with HIV. Assay version v3.0 of immunoSEQ was used, and it was run at survey level. The assay was immunoSEQ multiplex PCR, and TCRdb's table has in-frame clones only and misses some. The sample has around 30,000 clones, around 84% seen once. Sequenced here: unsorted PBMCs, sampled 0.4 years after starting antiretroviral therapy. The origin of the receptors is a young man with HIV.

The J gene is TRBJ2-7, the V gene TRBV7-9; TRBD2 matches at 9 bases. The CDR3 spans 16 residues. The V segment lost 3 bases and the J segment 1 base; nucleotides outside the gene matches: 7. Germline V lookup: CDR1 SEHNR, CDR2 FQNEAQ (reference sequence). CDR3: CASSFPTSGLSYEQYF. CDR3 DNA: TGTGCCAGCAGCTTCCCCACTAGCGGGCTATCCTACGAGCAGTACTTC.

This clone is classed as medium-sized. This chain links TRBV19 with TRBJ1-2, with 9 bases that match TRBD1. Per the germline V gene, CDR1 is LNHDA and CDR2 is SQIVND (reference sequence). V shed 5 bases and J 3 bases; nucleotides not matched to a gene: 13. This CDR3 spans 17 amino acids. The CDR3 DNA reads as TGTGCCAGTAGTGCCTCCGGGACAGGGATAGGTGACTATGGCTACACCTTC. Its protein product is CASSASGTGIGDYGYTF.

The chain uses TRBV7-9 and TRBJ2-7, with D perhaps TRBD1 (7 bases). This CDR3 is built from 16 residues. V was trimmed by 5 bases and J by 1 base, leaving 18 bases between them. Germline-derived CDR1 and CDR2 are SEHNR and FQNEAQ (reference sequence). The CDR3 loop reads CASSPGGDSLSYEQYF. The CDR3 bases are TGTGCCAGCAGCCCGGGCGGGGACAGCCTTTCCTACGAGCAGTACTTC.

The V and J genes are TRBV5-4 and TRBJ1-1; tentative D call: TRBD1 (6 bases). The CDR3 is made up of 14 amino acids. Trimming shortened V by 0 bases and J by 3 bases, and 9 bases separated the two germline ends. Germline loops: CDR1 SGHNT, CDR2 YYREEE (reference sequence). The CDR3 DNA follows: TGTGCCAGCAGCTTGGATGGGGGGCACACTGAAGCTTTCTTT. Encoded protein: CASSLDGGHTEAFF.

The V gene is TRBV4-2, the J gene TRBJ2-1; tentatively, D is TRBD1 (5 bases). CDR3 length: 17 residues. Germline V gene lookup returns CDR1 LGHNA and CDR2 YNFKEQ. The V and J ends lost 1 base and 8 bases respectively, with 21 bases between them. The CDR3 nucleotides read TGTGCCAGCAGCCAAGTAGGCAGGGCAGGGTTTTGGGATGAGCAGTTCTTC. It codes for CASSQVGRAGFWDEQFF.

The chain combines TRBV19 with TRBJ2-1; D is uncertain. This CDR3 is 13 amino acids long. Germline V gene data show CDR1 as LNHDA and CDR2 as SQIVND (reference sequence). With 1 base removed from V and 9 bases from J, the gap between germline ends came to 10 bases. The CDR3 nucleotides are TGTGCCAGTAGTATAGTCGGCGGTCGTGAGCAGTTCTTC. This translates into CASSIVGGREQFF.

The chain combines TRBV5-6 with TRBJ2-1; D possibly corresponds to TRBD1 (6 bases). Trimming took 2 bases from V and 8 from J, leaving 17 bases between them. The CDR3 spans 15 residues. Germline CDR1 SGHDT, CDR2 YYEEEE. CDR3 nucleotide sequence: TGTGCCAGCAGCTTTCGTGAGGGGGTAGGGGATGAGCAGTTCTTC. Amino acids: CASSFREGVGDEQFF.

This chain joins TRBV4-1 and TRBJ2-3, with D uncertain. The CDR3 spans 12 residues. Germline CDR1 is MGHRA and CDR2 is YSYEKL. The V gene lost 7 bases and the J gene lost 3 bases, with 8 bases spanning the gap. The CDR3 nucleotides are TGCGCCAGCATGGGTAGAACAGATACGCAGTATTTT. It specifies CASMGRTDTQYF.

The CDR3 protein is CASSSSGETEAFF. DNA for the CDR3: TGTGCCAGCAGCTCGTCGGGAGAGACTGAAGCTTTCTTT. The chain has TRBV7-6 and TRBJ1-1; no firm D call. Trimming removed 4 bases from V and 5 bases from J, with 11 bases in between. This CDR3 region has 13 residues. Germline-derived CDR1 and CDR2 are SGHVS and FNYEAQ.

The CDR3 DNA reads TGTGCCAGCAGCCGAGTTGGGGATACGCAGTATTTT. Translating it yields CASSRVGDTQYF. V and J are TRBV7-3 and TRBJ2-3; no clear D gene. V dropped 5 bases and J dropped 6 bases, with 9 bases sitting between them. Germline-derived CDR1 and CDR2 are SGHTA and FQGTGA. This CDR3 comprises 12 residues.

The V call is TRBV6-1, the J call TRBJ2-7, with 9 bases that match TRBD2. V lost 0 bases, J lost 6 bases, and 9 bases stayed unmatched. CDR1 is MNHNS and CDR2 is SASEGT in the germline V gene. There are 16 residues in the CDR3. CDR3: CASSEAPGLASREQYF. The DNA of the CDR3 is TGTGCCAGCAGTGAAGCGCCCGGACTAGCGTCCCGCGAGCAGTACTTC.

The count of this clone is one. The rearrangement joins TRBV7-8 to TRBJ1-1; 7 bases are a match to TRBD1. This CDR3 has 15 residues. Germline V gene sequence: CDR1 SGHVS, CDR2 FQNEAQ. The V gene end was trimmed by 4 bases and the J gene end by 6 bases; junction bases not matched to a gene: 11. The CDR3 coding sequence is TGTGCCAGCAGCTCGACAGGGAATGGTTTAGCTGAAGCTTTCTTT. Encoded protein: CASSSTGNGLAEAFF.

The chain recombines TRBV7-2 with TRBJ2-7; the match to TRBD1 covers 9 bases. Germline V CDR1 and CDR2: SGHTA, FQGNSA. V was pared by 4 bases and J by 2 bases, with 6 bases of the junction left unmatched. This CDR3 has 15 amino acids. The CDR3 region has the DNA TGTGCCAGCAGCTCGCCGGGACAGGGCCCCTACGAGCAGTACTTC. This encodes CASSSPGQGPYEQYF.

V and J are TRBV27 and TRBJ2-7, with D tentatively TRBD1 or TRBD2 (5 bases each). CDR3 length: 12 residues. Trimming cost V 6 bases and J 4 bases, with 10 bases left between them. The germline CDR1 and CDR2 sequences are MNHEY and SMNVEV (reference sequence). In nucleotides, the CDR3 is TGTGCCAGCAGCCGGGACGGTTACGAGCAGTACTTC. Translated, it gives CASSRDGYEQYF.

The CDR3 reads CASSLRRGHKTQYF. The CDR3 DNA sequence: TGCGCCAGCAGCCTCCGCCGGGGTCATAAGACCCAGTACTTC. V and J are TRBV4-3 and TRBJ2-5, with D tentatively TRBD2 (5 bases). Between the trimmed V and J ends, which lost 4 bases and 6 bases, there was a span of 15 bases. This CDR3 is built from 14 residues. From germline, CDR1 is LGHNA and CDR2 YSLEER.

This clone was seen a single time. This rearrangement joins TRBV19 to TRBJ2-2; 13 bases are shared with TRBD2. The CDR3 loop spans 17 amino acids. The junction had 7 bases not matched to a gene; V was cut back by 4 bases and J by 5 bases. Germline CDR1 and CDR2: LNHDA and SQIVND (reference sequence). CDR3 residues: CASSTTGLAGSTGELFF. In nucleotides, the CDR3 is TGTGCCAGTAGTACGACGGGACTAGCGGGAAGTACCGGGGAGCTGTTTTTT.

This chain connects TRBV5-5 to TRBJ2-2; the match to TRBD1 covers 9 bases. The junction had 8 bases not matched to a gene; V was cut back by 3 bases and J by 5 bases. The CDR3 is 16 residues long. Germline CDR1 and CDR2: SGHKS and YYEKEE (reference sequence). CDR3 protein: CASSSGTGSGTGELFF. The CDR3 nucleotides are TGTGCCAGCAGCTCCGGGACAGGGAGTGGAACCGGGGAGCTGTTTTTT.

The V call is TRBV27, the J call TRBJ1-2; D remains ambiguous. There are 14 residues in the CDR3. The ends were cut back, 8 bases at V and 3 bases at J, with 16 bases in the middle. Germline loops: CDR1 MNHEY, CDR2 SMNVEV (reference sequence). CDR3 in DNA: TGTGCCAGCGGTGTTCGGACGTCTGACTATGGCTACACCTTC. This gives the protein CASGVRTSDYGYTF.

The rearrangement uses TRBV19 and TRBJ1-2, with TRBD1 matching 8 bases. The CDR3 covers 14 residues. J gave up 3 bases and V 5 bases, and 5 bases lay outside the gene matches. The V gene's germline CDR1 is LNHDA and CDR2 SQIVND (reference sequence). The CDR3 reads CASSPGQGDYGYTF. CDR3 in DNA: TGTGCCAGTAGTCCTGGACAGGGCGACTATGGCTACACCTTC.